Following are 8 T cell receptor beta chains from one sample sequenced in a study of identical twins (dated by TCRdb to between 2015 and 2016). The receptor library was made with 5' RACE. TCRdb shows the sequencer as Illumina HiSeq 2000. The public reads were reanalyzed by TCRdb: fastp trimming at Q25, MiXCR alignment, in-frame beta chains only. Rows are unified per CDR3 protein, each entry keeping the most common DNA and genes. Counted in this sample were 1.5 million to 2 million distinct CDR3 sequences; under 35% of them appeared once. The ten largest make up around 0.25% of the sample. The sequencing input was cord blood. The receptors shown here come from a newborn girl in good health.

This chain uses TRBV6-1 with TRBJ1-1; D remains unclear. The CDR3 runs to 19 residues. Germline CDR1 and CDR2: MNHNS and SASEGT. The V end lost 0 bases, the J end lost 0 bases, and 20 bases lay between the germline ends. The DNA for the CDR3 is TGTGCCAGCAGTGAAGCGTTTTGGCAGCGTGGTCTTGTGAACACTGAAGCTTTCTTT. It translates to CASSEAFWQRGLVNTEAFF.

The chain carries TRBV20-1 and TRBJ2-7; 7 nucleotides line up with TRBD1. The CDR3 length is 15 residues. CDR1 DFQATT and CDR2 SNEGSKA come from the germline V gene (reference sequence). V lost 6 bases, J lost 2 bases, and 13 bases stayed unmatched. CDR3 nucleotide sequence: TGCAGTGCAGAGGATCAGGGGGTGCCTACCTACGAGCAGTACTTC. Translation: CSAEDQGVPTYEQYF.

This clonotype has a handful of counts. The chain uses TRBV5-1 and TRBJ1-2; no reliable D call. There are 12 residues in the CDR3. The V end lost 7 bases, the J end lost 1 base, and 8 bases lay between the germline ends. The germline gives CDR1 SGHRS, CDR2 YFSETQ. In nucleotides, the CDR3 is TGCGCCAGCTACGACCTTAACTATGGCTACACCTTC. It yields the protein CASYDLNYGYTF.

The CDR3 protein is CASYQPTQGRYGYTF. The CDR3 DNA sequence: TGTGCCAGCTATCAGCCTACACAGGGCCGCTATGGCTACACCTTC. The genes are TRBV19 and TRBJ1-2; D may be TRBD1 (6 bases). Looked up from germline, CDR1 is LNHDA and CDR2 is SQIVND (reference sequence). Trimming took 9 bases from V and 4 from J, leaving 21 bases between them. The CDR3 contains 15 residues.

The chain is built from TRBV6-2 or TRBV6-3 and TRBJ2-2; the D is unclear. The length of the CDR3 is 14 residues. Trimming pared 2 bases from V and 4 bases from J, leaving 8 bases between. In germline, CDR1 is MNHEY, CDR2 SVGEGT. The CDR3 region is CASSYEFSTGELFF. Written as DNA, the CDR3 is TGTGCCAGCAGTTACGAGTTTAGCACCGGGGAGCTGTTTTTT.

The CDR3 DNA follows: TGTGCCAGCAGCAAAGCGGCCATGGAGCGGCCCCTCAATGAGCAGTTCTTC. This encodes CASSKAAMERPLNEQFF. The rearrangement links TRBV21-1 to TRBJ2-1. TRBV21-1 is marked as a pseudogene. The CDR3 length is 17 residues.

This clonotype has just a few counts. The rearrangement links TRBV27 to TRBJ1-1; TRBD1 matches at 8 bases. The length of the CDR3 is 15 residues. The junction had 9 bases not matched to a gene; V was cut back by 2 bases and J by 7 bases. The germline gives CDR1 MNHEY, CDR2 SMNVEV (reference sequence). Written as DNA, the CDR3 is TGTGCCAGCAGTTTAGTAGGACAGGGCCCCTTTGAAGCTTTCTTT. As protein: CASSLVGQGPFEAFF.

About this clonotype: This may come from a read error, since a much larger clone is one base off. The chain couples TRBV29-1 to TRBJ1-2; possible D gene TRBD1, 5 bases. Germline loops: CDR1 SQVTM, CDR2 ANQGSEA. This CDR3 contains 13 residues. CDR3 amino acids: CSVVRGANHGYTF. CDR3 sequence (DNA): TGCAGCGTTGTAAGGGGAGCTAACCATGGCTACACCTTC. Supplemented by reference TRBV29-1 and TRBJ1-2, the full variable domain reads SAVISQKPSRDICQRGTSLTIQCQVDSQVTMMFWYRQQPGQSLTLIATANQGSEATYESGFVIDKFPISRPNLTFSTLTVSNMSPEDSSIYLCSVVRGANHGYTFGSGTRLTVV.